Given below is one T cell receptor beta chain in context. Its antigen is not known. The PCR used 60 Vbeta and 13 Jbeta primers. Repertoires were generated with immunoSEQ multiplex PCR, while TCRdb's copy carries only in-frame clones and drops some. The table gives about 83,000 clones; the top ten clones make up approximately 4.2% of it. Deletions cut 0 bases from V and 0 bases from J, with 14 bases between. This CDR3 region has 17 residues. The germline V gene encodes CDR1 LGHNA and CDR2 YNFKEQ. These data originate in a study of cytomegalovirus exposure and HLA in healthy donors. Study summary: Some 80 million unique TCRs from HLA-typed donors were held in an early data release. Study findings and constraints: An assumption of roughly uniform sequencing depth across donors underlay the presence/absence analyses.

This receptor was identified in a man in his late teens or twenties in good health and CMV-seropositive. The chain links TRBV4-2 to TRBJ1-1; no firm D call. Sequenced input: PBMCs. The DNA for the CDR3 is TGTGCCAGCAGCCAAGATCCCGCCGGGATTCTGAACACTGAAGCTTTCTTT. This gives the protein CASSQDPAGILNTEAFF.